This TCR beta chain appears in the sequencing data of a study of T cells after posttransplantation cyclophosphamide. Clones were sequenced by immunoSEQ multiplex PCR, and TCRdb holds only the in-frame ones, with some missing. The sample lists over 20,000 clones, 97% occurring once. Cells defined as naive were viable CD3+CD4+ or CD3+CD8+ and CCR7+CD45RA+CD45RO-CD95-CD27+CD28+. Specimen: naive CD4+ T cells sorted from PBMCs. This clonotype was obtained from a man aged 50-59 years in good health, CMV-negative, and a related stem cell transplant donor.

The DNA for the CDR3 is TGCGCCAGCATCAAGGACAATAACTATGGCTACACCTTC. It encodes CASIKDNNYGYTF. This chain uses TRBV23-1 with TRBJ1-2; TRBD1 is a possible D gene (5 bases). TRBV23-1 is placed among ORFs of uncertain function. The CDR3 has 13 residues. Deletions cut 7 bases from V and 1 base from J, with 10 bases between.